The 31 T cell receptor beta chains listed next were all sequenced from one sample in a study of shared clonotypes between healthy human individuals. Using immunoSEQ multiplex PCR, the repertoire was profiled, and TCRdb retains in-frame clones only, with some absent. The data show 2 million to 3 million clones, approximately 94% seen once. Sequences were obtained from naive CD4+ T cells sorted from blood. Subset reported: CD45RA+ positively selected. The receptors shown here come from a man aged 18 to 30 in good health.

The V call is TRBV5-1, the J call TRBJ2-1, with D possibly being TRBD2 (6 bases). Per germline, CDR1 SGHRS and CDR2 YFSETQ. Trimming pared 0 bases from V and 7 bases from J, leaving 17 bases between. CDR3 size: 16 residues. CDR3 loop: CASSLVAGNGLNEQFF. CDR3 sequence (DNA): TGCGCCAGCAGCTTGGTGGCGGGGAACGGCTTGAATGAGCAGTTCTTC.

This clone was counted between two and nine times. The sample carries other DNA sequences with the same CDR3. This chain joins TRBV7-2 and TRBJ1-5; no clear D gene. The germline V gene encodes CDR1 SGHTA and CDR2 FQGNSA. The CDR3 is 13 amino acids. With 1 base removed from V and 3 bases from J, the gap between germline ends came to 4 bases. The CDR3 loop reads CASSLETNQPQHF. DNA of the CDR3: TGTGCCAGCAGCTTAGAGACCAATCAGCCCCAGCATTTT.

The chain employs TRBV15 and TRBJ2-1; TRBD1 is a possible D gene (5 bases). Trimming left V 1 base short and J 7 bases short, with 11 bases between. The CDR3 is 14 residues long. Germline CDR1 reads LNHNV; CDR2 reads YYDKDF (reference sequence). CDR3 nucleotide sequence: TGTGCCACCAGCAGAGTCGACAGACCTAATGAGCAGTTCTTC. Its translation is CATSRVDRPNEQFF.

The gene calls are TRBV10-3 and TRBJ1-2; no reliable D call. V lost 5 bases and J 4 bases, leaving 8 bases between the germline ends. There are 12 residues in the CDR3. CDR1 ENHRY and CDR2 SYGVKD come from the germline V gene. DNA for the CDR3: TGTGCCATCAGTACAGATCCCTATGGCTACACCTTC. It codes for CAISTDPYGYTF.

This chain joins TRBV19 and TRBJ1-5; 7 bases agree with TRBD1. Germline CDR1 and CDR2: LNHDA and SQIVND (reference sequence). The CDR3 sequence is 17 residues long. Trimming at V came to 1 base and at J to 5 bases, leaving 11 bases not matched to a gene. DNA of the CDR3: TGTGCCAGTAGTATAGGCCCCGACAGGGCACTCGATCAGCCCCAGCATTTT. It yields the protein CASSIGPDRALDQPQHF.

The CDR3 coding sequence is TGTGCCATCAAGGCGGGGGGGCCGCTGGGGTACAATGAGCAGTTCTTC. This gives the protein CAIKAGGPLGYNEQFF. The chain is built from TRBV10-3 and TRBJ2-1; the match to TRBD2 covers 9 bases. This CDR3 is 16 amino acids long. Germline CDR1 ENHRY, CDR2 SYGVKD. V was pared by 7 bases and J by 4 bases, with 11 bases of the junction left unmatched.

V usage is TRBV7-8 and J usage is TRBJ2-2, with TRBD2 matching over 7 bases. CDR3 length equals 17 residues. With 0 bases clipped from V and 3 bases from J, the junction kept 7 bases outside the gene matches. From germline, CDR1 is SGHVS and CDR2 FQNEAQ. The CDR3 reads CASSLAGYGGDTGELFF. CDR3 nucleotides: TGTGCCAGCAGCTTAGCGGGCTATGGGGGGGACACCGGGGAGCTGTTTTTT.

The chain carries TRBV7-9 and TRBJ1-4, with D uncertain. V lost 1 base to trimming and J lost 4 bases, with 10 bases between them. The CDR3 totals 15 residues. CDR1 and CDR2 from the germline V gene are SEHNR and FQNEAQ (reference sequence). The CDR3: CASSLDGQLNEKLFF. The CDR3 DNA follows: TGTGCCAGCAGCTTAGATGGCCAGCTTAATGAAAAACTGTTTTTT.

This clone occurred once. The CDR3 DNA reads as TGTGCCTGGAGTGTAAAGGACAGGGGGCGTCGTTCTGGCTACACCTTC. Amino acid sequence: CAWSVKDRGRRSGYTF. The chain recombines TRBV30 with TRBJ1-2, with TRBD1 identical over 11 bases. The CDR3 sequence is 16 residues long. Germline assignment: CDR1 GTSNPN and CDR2 SVGIG (reference sequence). The V and J ends lost 0 bases and 7 bases, in that order; junction bases with no gene match: 10.

A few counts support this clone. The sample contains more than one DNA sequence encoding this CDR3. J is TRBJ1-5 and V is TRBV6-1, with no clear D. The germline CDR1 and CDR2 sequences are MNHNS and SASEGT. V was cut by 6 bases and J by 4 bases, with 7 bases left in between. The CDR3 is 12 amino acids. The CDR3 region is CASRAQNQPQHF. Here the CDR3 DNA reads TGTGCCAGCAGAGCCCAGAATCAGCCCCAGCATTTT.

The chain combines TRBV5-6 with TRBJ1-6; D unclear. From germline, CDR1 is SGHDT and CDR2 YYEEEE. V dropped 0 bases and J dropped 5 bases, with 9 bases sitting between them. CDR3 length equals 15 residues. CDR3 nucleotides: TGTGCCAGCAGCTTGGGCAGCACCAATAATTCACCCCTCCACTTT. It encodes CASSLGSTNNSPLHF.

This chain links TRBV2 with TRBJ2-3, with D unresolved. V was shortened by 0 bases and J by 7 bases, with 5 bases between the two germline ends. Germline assignment: CDR1 SNHLY and CDR2 FYNNEI. The CDR3 loop spans 12 amino acids. CDR3 sequence: CASSEAPHTQYF. The CDR3 region has the DNA TGTGCCAGCAGTGAAGCCCCGCATACGCAGTATTTT.

The CDR3 loop reads CASSQDLAETQYF. CDR3 DNA sequence: TGTGCCAGCAGCCAAGATCTTGCGGAGACCCAGTACTTC. V and J are TRBV4-2 and TRBJ2-5, with D hard to call. The CDR3 runs to 13 residues. Looked up from germline, CDR1 is LGHNA and CDR2 is YNFKEQ. Trimming shortened V by 0 bases and J by 5 bases, and 7 bases separated the two germline ends.

For this clone: This same CDR3 is encoded by further DNA sequences in the sample. The rearrangement uses TRBV2 and TRBJ2-1, with 14 bases fitting TRBD2. Germline CDR1 reads SNHLY; CDR2 reads FYNNEI. This CDR3 has 15 amino acids. J was trimmed by 10 bases and V by 3 bases; bases with no gene match: 5. DNA of the CDR3: TGTGCCAGCAGTGAGGGACTAGCGGGAGTCGGAGAGCAGTTCTTC. It yields the protein CASSEGLAGVGEQFF.

This clone was recorded once. This chain links TRBV7-9 with TRBJ2-3, with 8 bases aligning to TRBD1. V was clipped by 4 bases and J by 2 bases; unmatched bases: 8. Germline V gene lookup returns CDR1 SEHNR and CDR2 FQNEAQ (reference sequence). The CDR3 is made up of 16 amino acids. Here the CDR3 reads CASSWYRGWATDTQYF. The DNA for the CDR3 is TGTGCCAGCAGCTGGTACAGGGGGTGGGCCACAGATACGCAGTATTTT.

V and J are TRBV29-1 and TRBJ2-7; TRBD2 matches 7 bases. This CDR3 contains 16 residues. The germline CDR1 and CDR2 sequences are SQVTM and ANQGSEA. V trimming: 4 bases; J trimming: 1 base; junction bases outside the gene matches: 13. Written as DNA, the CDR3 is TGCAGCGTTGCGGTGGGTAGCGGGTCTTCTTCCTACGAGCAGTACTTC. It encodes CSVAVGSGSSSYEQYF.

The genes are TRBV9 and TRBJ2-3, with 14 bases aligning to TRBD2. V lost 3 bases to trimming and J lost 3 bases; unmatched junction nucleotides: 12. Per germline, CDR1 SGDLS and CDR2 YYNGEE. The CDR3 runs 19 residues. The CDR3: CASSGGGLAGGRGTDTQYF. CDR3 bases: TGTGCCAGCAGCGGCGGCGGACTAGCGGGGGGCCGGGGGACAGATACGCAGTATTTT.

The chain has TRBV19 and TRBJ1-2; 9 nucleotides line up with TRBD1. The length of the CDR3 is 14 residues. Germline V gene lookup returns CDR1 LNHDA and CDR2 SQIVND (reference sequence). The V and J ends lost 6 bases and 4 bases, in that order; junction bases with no gene match: 6. The CDR3 reads CASSLQGAGYGYTF. The CDR3 nucleotides are TGTGCCAGTAGCTTACAGGGGGCCGGCTATGGCTACACCTTC.

The chain recombines TRBV7-2 with TRBJ1-2; tentative D call: TRBD1 (6 bases). The V end was cut by 5 bases, the J end by 4 bases, with 14 bases between. The CDR3 spans 14 residues. The germline V gene has CDR1 SGHTA and CDR2 FQGNSA. The CDR3 DNA sequence: TGTGCCAGCAGCCACAGGGAGTACGGCTATGGCTACACCTTC. This encodes CASSHREYGYGYTF.

V and J are TRBV7-9 and TRBJ1-4; 7 nucleotides align to TRBD1. V shed 5 bases and J 7 bases; nucleotides not matched to a gene: 10. CDR1 SEHNR and CDR2 FQNEAQ come from the germline V gene (reference sequence). CDR3 size: 15 residues. CDR3 in amino acids: CASSAGGGAIEKLFF. For the CDR3, the DNA is TGTGCCAGCAGCGCAGGGGGGGGCGCTATTGAAAAACTGTTTTTT.

The V call is TRBV6-1, the J call TRBJ2-7; 9 nucleotides match TRBD1. The CDR3 covers 15 residues. Germline assignment: CDR1 MNHNS and CDR2 SASEGT. V dropped 2 bases and J dropped 2; count of bases not matched to a gene: 4. The CDR3 sequence is CASSEPGQGPYEQYF. For the CDR3, the DNA is TGTGCCAGCAGTGAACCGGGACAGGGCCCCTACGAGCAGTACTTC.

The chain is built from TRBV19 and TRBJ2-2; 9 bases are a match to TRBD1. J gave up 5 bases and V 7 bases, and 8 bases lay outside the gene matches. Germline V gene sequence: CDR1 LNHDA, CDR2 SQIVND (reference sequence). The CDR3 sequence is 15 residues long. CDR3 region: CASKGTGRGTGELFF. CDR3 DNA: TGTGCCAGTAAGGGGACAGGGCGGGGGACCGGGGAGCTGTTTTTT.

This chain's CDR3 is CSVTGLSNTEAFF. CDR3 nucleotide sequence: TGCAGCGTTACGGGACTCTCGAACACTGAAGCTTTCTTT. This rearrangement joins TRBV29-1 to TRBJ1-1; a weak D match, TRBD1 (5 bases). The CDR3 sequence is 13 residues long. Trimming removed 5 bases from V and 1 base from J, with 11 bases in between. Germline CDR1 is SQVTM and CDR2 is ANQGSEA.

CDR3 protein: CASSIGLLTSTDTQYF. CDR3 nucleotide sequence: TGTGCCAGCAGCATCGGACTACTTACTAGCACAGATACGCAGTATTTT. V is TRBV5-4 and J is TRBJ2-3; D is possibly TRBD2 (6 bases). V was trimmed by 4 bases and J by 0 bases, leaving 15 bases between them. CDR3 length equals 16 residues. Germline values: CDR1 SGHNT, CDR2 YYREEE (reference sequence).

The V call is TRBV5-1, the J call TRBJ2-2; TRBD2 agrees at 8 bases. Germline V gene data show CDR1 as SGHRS and CDR2 as YFSETQ. CDR3 size: 18 residues. With 0 bases clipped from V and 2 bases from J, the junction kept 9 bases outside the gene matches. The CDR3 DNA follows: TGCGCCAGCAGCTTGGTGCGGGGGGCGACAGAAAACACCGGGGAGCTGTTTTTT. Its protein product is CASSLVRGATENTGELFF.

This sequence joins TRBV28 and TRBJ2-1; 11 nucleotides agree with TRBD2. Germline V CDR1 and CDR2: MDHEN, SYDVKM. V gave up 8 bases and J gave up 4 bases; unmatched junction bases: 10. The CDR3 contains 16 residues. This chain's CDR3 is CASGHSGGALYNEQFF. The CDR3 DNA reads as TGTGCCAGCGGACATAGCGGGGGGGCCTTATACAATGAGCAGTTCTTC.

This chain uses TRBV7-2 with TRBJ1-3; 9 bases fit TRBD1. Germline CDR1 and CDR2: SGHTA and FQGNSA. The CDR3 loop spans 17 amino acids. Unmatched junction bases numbered 5, after V lost 1 base and J lost 1 base. CDR3 amino acids: CASSLGPDRGSGNTIYF. In DNA form, the CDR3 reads TGTGCCAGCAGCTTAGGGCCAGACAGGGGGTCTGGAAACACCATATATTTT.

This chain joins TRBV7-9 and TRBJ1-2; no clear D. The germline V gene has CDR1 SEHNR and CDR2 FQNEAQ (reference sequence). This CDR3 is 14 amino acids long. Trimming removed 4 bases from V and 0 bases from J, with 9 bases in between. The CDR3 nucleotides read TGTGCCAGCAGCTCGAACAGAGCTAACTATGGCTACACCTTC. This codes for CASSSNRANYGYTF.

The rearrangement links TRBV7-2 to TRBJ1-6; 8 nucleotides line up with TRBD1. V shed 5 bases and J 3 bases; nucleotides not matched to a gene: 9. CDR3 length: 17 amino acids. Germline CDR1 and CDR2: SGHTA and FQGNSA. CDR3: CASSTGQGLHYNSPLHF. The CDR3, as DNA: TGTGCCAGCAGCACCGGACAGGGCCTCCACTATAATTCACCCCTCCACTTT.

As for this clone: The sample holds other DNA sequences that translate to the same CDR3. This chain joins TRBV5-1 and TRBJ2-3, with D possibly matching TRBD2 (6 bases). The CDR3 runs 16 residues. Deletions cut 0 bases from V and 1 base from J, with 12 bases between. The germline V gene encodes CDR1 SGHRS and CDR2 YFSETQ. CDR3 DNA: TGCGCCAGCAGCTTGGGTAGTAGCGGAGGCACAGATACGCAGTATTTT. Its protein product is CASSLGSSGGTDTQYF.

The V call is TRBV5-6, the J call TRBJ2-1; 14 positions match TRBD2. Germline CDR1 is SGHDT and CDR2 is YYEEEE. V shed 4 bases, J shed 9 bases, and the junction held 6 bases outside the gene matches. CDR3 length: 15 residues. CDR3 sequence: CASSIRLAGGSEQFF. In DNA, the CDR3 is TGTGCCAGCAGCATTCGACTAGCGGGAGGGAGTGAGCAGTTCTTC. Looking up the rest from reference TRBV5-6 and TRBJ2-1 gives the full variable domain: DAGVTQSPTHLIKTRGQQVTLRCSPKSGHDTVSWYQQALGQGPQFIFQYYEEEERQRGNFPDRFSGHQFPNYSSELNVNALLLGDSALYLCASSIRLAGGSEQFFGPGTRLTVL.